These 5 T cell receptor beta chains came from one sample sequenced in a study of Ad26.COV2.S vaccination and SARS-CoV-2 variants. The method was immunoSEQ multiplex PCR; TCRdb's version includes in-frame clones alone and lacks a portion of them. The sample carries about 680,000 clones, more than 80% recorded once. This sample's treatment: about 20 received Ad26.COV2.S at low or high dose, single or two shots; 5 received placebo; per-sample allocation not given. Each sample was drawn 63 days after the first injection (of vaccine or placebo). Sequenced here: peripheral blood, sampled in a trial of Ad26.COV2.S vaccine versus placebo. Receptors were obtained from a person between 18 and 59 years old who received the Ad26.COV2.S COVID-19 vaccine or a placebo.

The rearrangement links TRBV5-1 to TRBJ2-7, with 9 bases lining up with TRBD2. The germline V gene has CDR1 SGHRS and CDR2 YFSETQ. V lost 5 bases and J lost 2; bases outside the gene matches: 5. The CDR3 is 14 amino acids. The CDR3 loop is CASRVAGGPYEQYF. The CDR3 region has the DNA TGCGCCAGCAGAGTGGCGGGAGGGCCCTACGAGCAGTACTTC. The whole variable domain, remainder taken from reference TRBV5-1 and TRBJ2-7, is KAGVTQTPRYLIKTRGQQVTLSCSPISGHRSVSWYQQTPGQGLQFLFEYFSETQRNKGNFPGRFSGRQFSNSRSEMNVSTLELGDSALYLCASRVAGGPYEQYFGPGTRLTVT.

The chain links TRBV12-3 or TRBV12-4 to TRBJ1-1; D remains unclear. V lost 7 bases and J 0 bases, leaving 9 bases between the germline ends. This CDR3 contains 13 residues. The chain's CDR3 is CASTAQLNTEAFF. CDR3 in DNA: TGTGCCAGCACCGCACAATTGAACACTGAAGCTTTCTTT.

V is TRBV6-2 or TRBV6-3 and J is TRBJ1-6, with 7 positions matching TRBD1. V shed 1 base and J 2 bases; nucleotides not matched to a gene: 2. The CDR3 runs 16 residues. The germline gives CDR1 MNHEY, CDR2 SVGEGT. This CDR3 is CASSYYRGTYNSPLHF. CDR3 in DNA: TGTGCCAGCAGTTACTACAGGGGTACCTATAATTCACCCCTCCACTTT.

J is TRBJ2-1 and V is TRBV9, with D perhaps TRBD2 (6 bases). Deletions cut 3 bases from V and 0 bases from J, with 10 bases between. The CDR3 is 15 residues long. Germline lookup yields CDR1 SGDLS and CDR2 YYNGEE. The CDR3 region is CASSGDLSSYNEQFF. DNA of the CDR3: TGTGCCAGCAGCGGGGACTTAAGCTCCTACAATGAGCAGTTCTTC.

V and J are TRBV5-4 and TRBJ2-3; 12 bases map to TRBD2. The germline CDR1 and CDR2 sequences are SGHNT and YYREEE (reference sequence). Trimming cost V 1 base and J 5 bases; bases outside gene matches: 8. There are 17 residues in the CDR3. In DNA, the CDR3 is TGTGCCAGCAGCTTGCCCTCTAGCGGGAGGGCCAGAGATACGCAGTATTTT. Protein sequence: CASSLPSSGRARDTQYF.